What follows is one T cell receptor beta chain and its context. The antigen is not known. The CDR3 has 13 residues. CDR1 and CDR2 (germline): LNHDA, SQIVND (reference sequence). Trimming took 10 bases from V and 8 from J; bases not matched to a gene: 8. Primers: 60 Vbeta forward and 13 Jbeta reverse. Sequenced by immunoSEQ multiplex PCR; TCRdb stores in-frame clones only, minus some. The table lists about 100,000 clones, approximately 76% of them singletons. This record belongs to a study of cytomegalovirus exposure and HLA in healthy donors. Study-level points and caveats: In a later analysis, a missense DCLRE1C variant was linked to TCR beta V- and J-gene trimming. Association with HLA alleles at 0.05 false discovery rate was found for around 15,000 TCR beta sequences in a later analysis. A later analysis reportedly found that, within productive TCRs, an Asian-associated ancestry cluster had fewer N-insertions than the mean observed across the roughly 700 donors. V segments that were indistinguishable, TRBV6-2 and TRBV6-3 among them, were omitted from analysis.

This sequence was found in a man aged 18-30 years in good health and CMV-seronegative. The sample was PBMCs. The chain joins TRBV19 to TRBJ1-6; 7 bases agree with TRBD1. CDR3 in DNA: TGTGCCACCCGAGGGACAGCCCATTCACCCCTCCACTTT. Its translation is CATRGTAHSPLHF.